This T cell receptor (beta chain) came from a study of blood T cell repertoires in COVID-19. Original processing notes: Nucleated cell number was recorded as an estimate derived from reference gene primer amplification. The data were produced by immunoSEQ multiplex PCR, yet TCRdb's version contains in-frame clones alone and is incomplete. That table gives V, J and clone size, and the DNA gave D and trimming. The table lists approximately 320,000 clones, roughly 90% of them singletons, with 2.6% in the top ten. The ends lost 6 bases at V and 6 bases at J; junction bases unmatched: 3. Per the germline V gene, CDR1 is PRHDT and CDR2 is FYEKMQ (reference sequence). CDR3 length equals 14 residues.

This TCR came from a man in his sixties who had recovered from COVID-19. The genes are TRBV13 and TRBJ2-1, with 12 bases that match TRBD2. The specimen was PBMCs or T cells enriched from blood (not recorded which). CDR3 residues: CASSSSGGGNEQFF. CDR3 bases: TGTGCCAGCAGTTCTAGCGGGGGGGGCAATGAGCAGTTCTTC.